This TCR beta chain was recovered during a study of blood T cell repertoires in COVID-19. Study-wide background: The origin of the acute and convalescent COVID-19 samples was the United States, Italy and Spain. The cDNA or gDNA used as material had been derived from T cells, B-cell-depleted T cells, or PBMCs.

In the original processing: For nucleated cells, counts were estimated from reference gene primer amplification. The assay was immunoSEQ multiplex PCR, and TCRdb's table has in-frame clones only and misses some. That table is the source of V, J and clone size, and D and trimming were worked out from the DNA. The data contain over 110,000 clones, roughly 88% of them seen just once; the ten biggest clones take up around 9.6%. CDR1 and CDR2 (germline): MGHDK, SYGVNS. With V trimmed by 5 bases and J by 0 bases, 7 bases remained unmatched. The CDR3 covers 17 residues. The chain carries TRBV25-1 and TRBJ2-6; 7 nucleotides align to TRBD1. The sequence came from a man in his 60s with active or convalescent COVID-19. The sequenced material came from peripheral blood. The CDR3 DNA reads as TGTGCCAGCAGTCCCGGGACAGCCTACTCTGGGGCCAACGTCCTGACTTTC. Its translation: CASSPGTAYSGANVLTF. The full variable domain, rest sourced from reference TRBV25-1 and TRBJ2-6, is EADIYQTPRYLVIGTGKKITLECSQTMGHDKMYWYQQDPGMELHLIHYSYGVNSTEKGDLSSESTVSRIRTEHFPLTLESARPSHTSQYLCASSPGTAYSGANVLTFGAGSRLTVL.